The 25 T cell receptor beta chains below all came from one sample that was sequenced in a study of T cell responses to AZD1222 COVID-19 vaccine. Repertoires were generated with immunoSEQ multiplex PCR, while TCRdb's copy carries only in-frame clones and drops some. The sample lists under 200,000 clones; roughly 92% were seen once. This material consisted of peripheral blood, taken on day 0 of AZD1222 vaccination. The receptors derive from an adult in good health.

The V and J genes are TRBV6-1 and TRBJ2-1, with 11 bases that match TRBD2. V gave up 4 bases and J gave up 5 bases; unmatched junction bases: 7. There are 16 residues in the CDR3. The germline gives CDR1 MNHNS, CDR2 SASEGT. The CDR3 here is CASSGLAGRNNNEQFF. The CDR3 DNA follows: TGTGCCAGCAGTGGACTAGCGGGACGAAATAACAATGAGCAGTTCTTC.

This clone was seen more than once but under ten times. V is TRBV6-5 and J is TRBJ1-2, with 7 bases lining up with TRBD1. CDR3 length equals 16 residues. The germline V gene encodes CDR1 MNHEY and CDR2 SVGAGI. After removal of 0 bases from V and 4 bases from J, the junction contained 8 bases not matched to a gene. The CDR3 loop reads CASSYSAGGTAYGYTF. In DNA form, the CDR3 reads TGTGCCAGCAGTTACTCCGCGGGGGGGACAGCCTATGGCTACACCTTC.

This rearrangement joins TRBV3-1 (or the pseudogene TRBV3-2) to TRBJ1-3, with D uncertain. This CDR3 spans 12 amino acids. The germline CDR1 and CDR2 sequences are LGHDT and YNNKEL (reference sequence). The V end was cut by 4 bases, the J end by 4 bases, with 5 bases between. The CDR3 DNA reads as TGTGCCAGCAGCCTCCTCGGAAACACCATATATTTT. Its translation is CASSLLGNTIYF.

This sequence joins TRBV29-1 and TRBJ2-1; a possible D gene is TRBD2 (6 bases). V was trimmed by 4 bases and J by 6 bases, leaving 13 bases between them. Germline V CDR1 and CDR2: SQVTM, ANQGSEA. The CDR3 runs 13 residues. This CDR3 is CSVGLDRSNEQFF. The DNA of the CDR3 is TGCAGCGTTGGACTAGACCGATCCAATGAGCAGTTCTTC.

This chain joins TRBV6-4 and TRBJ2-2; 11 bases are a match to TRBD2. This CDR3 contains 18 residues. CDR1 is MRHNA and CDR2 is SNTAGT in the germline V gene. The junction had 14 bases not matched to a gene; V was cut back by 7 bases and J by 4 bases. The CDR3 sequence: CASTRRETSGSATGELFF. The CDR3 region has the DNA TGTGCCAGCACGCGGAGGGAAACTAGCGGGAGTGCCACCGGGGAGCTGTTTTTT.

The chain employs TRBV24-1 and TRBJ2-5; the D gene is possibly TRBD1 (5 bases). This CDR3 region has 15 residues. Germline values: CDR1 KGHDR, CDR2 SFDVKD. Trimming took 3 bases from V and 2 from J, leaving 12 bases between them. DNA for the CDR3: TGTGCCACCAGTGATGCTAGGACACCTCAAGAGACCCAGTACTTC. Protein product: CATSDARTPQETQYF.

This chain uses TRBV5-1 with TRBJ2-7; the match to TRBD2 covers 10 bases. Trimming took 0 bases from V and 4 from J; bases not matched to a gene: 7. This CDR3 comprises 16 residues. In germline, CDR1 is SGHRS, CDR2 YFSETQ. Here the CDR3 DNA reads TGCGCCAGCAGCTTGGGCCCTAGCGGGAGAGGTTACGAGCAGTACTTC. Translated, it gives CASSLGPSGRGYEQYF.

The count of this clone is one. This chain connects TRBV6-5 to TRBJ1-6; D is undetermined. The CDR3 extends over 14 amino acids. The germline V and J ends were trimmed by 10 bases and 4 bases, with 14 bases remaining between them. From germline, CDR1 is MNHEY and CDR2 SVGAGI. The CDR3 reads CATSNELYNSPLHF. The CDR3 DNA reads TGTGCCACCTCCAACGAGCTTTATAATTCACCCCTCCACTTT.

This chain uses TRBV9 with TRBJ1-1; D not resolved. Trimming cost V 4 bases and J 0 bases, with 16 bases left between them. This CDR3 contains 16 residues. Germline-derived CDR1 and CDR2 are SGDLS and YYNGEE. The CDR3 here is CASSPRGAAMNTEAFF. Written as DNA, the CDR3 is TGTGCCAGCAGCCCCCGAGGAGCGGCCATGAACACTGAAGCTTTCTTT. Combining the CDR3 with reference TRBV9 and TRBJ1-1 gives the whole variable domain DSGVTQTPKHLITATGQRVTLRCSPRSGDLSVYWYQQSLDQGLQFLIQYYNGEERAKGNILERFSAQQFPDLHSELNLSSLELGDSALYFCASSPRGAAMNTEAFFGQGTRLTVV.

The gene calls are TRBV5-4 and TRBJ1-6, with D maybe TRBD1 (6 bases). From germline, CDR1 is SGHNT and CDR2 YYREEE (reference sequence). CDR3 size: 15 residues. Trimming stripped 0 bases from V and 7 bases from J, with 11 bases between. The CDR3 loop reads CASSLAPGANSPLHF. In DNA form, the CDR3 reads TGTGCCAGCAGCTTGGCGCCAGGGGCAAATTCACCCCTCCACTTT.

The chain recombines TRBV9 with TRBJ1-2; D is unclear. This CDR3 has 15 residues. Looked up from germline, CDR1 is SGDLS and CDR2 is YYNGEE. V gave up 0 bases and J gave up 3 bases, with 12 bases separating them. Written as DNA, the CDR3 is TGTGCCAGCAGCGTAGGGTCAGCAAATTACTATGGCTACACCTTC. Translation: CASSVGSANYYGYTF.

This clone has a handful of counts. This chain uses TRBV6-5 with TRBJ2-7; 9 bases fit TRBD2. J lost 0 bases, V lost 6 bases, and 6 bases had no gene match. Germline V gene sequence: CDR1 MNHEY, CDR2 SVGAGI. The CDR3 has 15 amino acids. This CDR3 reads CASRMETSGSYEQYF. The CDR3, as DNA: TGTGCCAGCAGGATGGAGACTAGCGGCTCCTACGAGCAGTACTTC.

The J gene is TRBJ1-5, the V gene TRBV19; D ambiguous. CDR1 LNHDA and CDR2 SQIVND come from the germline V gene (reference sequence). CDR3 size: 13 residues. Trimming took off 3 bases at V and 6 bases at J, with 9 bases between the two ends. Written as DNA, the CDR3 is TGTGCCAGTAGTATGGTAGTTACTCAGCCCCAGCATTTT. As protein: CASSMVVTQPQHF. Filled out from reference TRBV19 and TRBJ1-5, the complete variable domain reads DGGITQSPKYLFRKEGQNVTLSCEQNLNHDAMYWYRQDPGQGLRLIYYSQIVNDFQKGDIAEGYSVSREKKESFPLTVTSAQKNPTAFYLCASSMVVTQPQHFGDGTRLSIL.

The CDR3 DNA is TGTGCCAGCAGATCTGCCATCGGGAACTATGGCTACACCTTC. Protein: CASRSAIGNYGYTF. The rearrangement links TRBV7-2 to TRBJ1-2; no clear D gene. CDR1 is SGHTA and CDR2 is FQGNSA in the germline V gene. V was pared by 6 bases and J by 2 bases, with 13 bases between. The CDR3 contains 14 residues.

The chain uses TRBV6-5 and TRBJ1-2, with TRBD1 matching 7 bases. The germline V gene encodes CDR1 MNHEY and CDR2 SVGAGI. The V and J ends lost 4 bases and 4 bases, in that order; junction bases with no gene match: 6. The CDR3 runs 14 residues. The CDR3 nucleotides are TGTGCCAGCAGTTCTGACAGGGCGCCCTATGGCTACACCTTC. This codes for CASSSDRAPYGYTF.

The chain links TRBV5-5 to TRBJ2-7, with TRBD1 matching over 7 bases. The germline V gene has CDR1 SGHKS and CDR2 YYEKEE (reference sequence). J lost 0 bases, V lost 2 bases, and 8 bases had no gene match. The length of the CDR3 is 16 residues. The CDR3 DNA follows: TGTGCCAGCAGCTTCCGGACAGGCTATAGCTCCTACGAGCAGTACTTC. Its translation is CASSFRTGYSSYEQYF.

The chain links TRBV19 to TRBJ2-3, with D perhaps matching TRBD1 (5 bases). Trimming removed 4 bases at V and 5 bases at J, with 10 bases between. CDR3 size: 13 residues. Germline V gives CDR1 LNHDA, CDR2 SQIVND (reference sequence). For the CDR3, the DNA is TGTGCCAGTAGTAAGAGGCAGGGAGATACGCAGTATTTT. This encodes CASSKRQGDTQYF.

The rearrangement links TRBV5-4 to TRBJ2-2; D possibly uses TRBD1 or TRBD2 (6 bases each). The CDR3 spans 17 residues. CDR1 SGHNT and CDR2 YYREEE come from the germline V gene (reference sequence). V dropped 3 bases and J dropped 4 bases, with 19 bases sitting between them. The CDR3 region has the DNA TGTGCCAGCAGCTCCATCCCGGGGGCCAAGTTCACCGGGGAGCTGTTTTTT. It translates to CASSSIPGAKFTGELFF.

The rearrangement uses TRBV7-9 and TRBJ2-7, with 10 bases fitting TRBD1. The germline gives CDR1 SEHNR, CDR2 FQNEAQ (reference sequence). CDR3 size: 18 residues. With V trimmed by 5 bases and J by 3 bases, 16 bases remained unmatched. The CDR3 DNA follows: TGTGCCAGCAGCAATCAGGCGGGGCCGACAGGGGGCAGCTACGAGCAGTACTTC. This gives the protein CASSNQAGPTGGSYEQYF.

CDR3 DNA sequence: TGTGCCAGCAGCTTGGCGGGGGTGGGGCTTACGCAGTATTTT. Its protein is CASSLAGVGLTQYF. This sequence joins TRBV5-4 and TRBJ2-3; tentatively, D is TRBD2 (6 bases). The CDR3 runs 14 residues. CDR1 is SGHNT, CDR2 YYREEE, per germline (reference sequence). V was clipped by 0 bases and J by 8 bases, with 13 bases between them.

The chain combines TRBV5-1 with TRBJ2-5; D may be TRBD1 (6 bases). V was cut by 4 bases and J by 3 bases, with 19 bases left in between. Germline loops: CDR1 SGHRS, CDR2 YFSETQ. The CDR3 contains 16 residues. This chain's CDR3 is CASSPGSRGREETQYF. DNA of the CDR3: TGCGCCAGCAGCCCGGGGAGCAGGGGTAGGGAAGAGACCCAGTACTTC.

The CDR3 loop is CASKQTNTGELFF. The CDR3 region has the DNA TGTGCCAGCAAACAGACGAACACCGGGGAGCTGTTTTTT. The rearrangement uses TRBV27 and TRBJ2-2; the D is unclear. Germline V gene data show CDR1 as MNHEY and CDR2 as SMNVEV (reference sequence). The CDR3 is 13 amino acids. Trimming removed 7 bases from V and 0 bases from J, with 6 bases in between.

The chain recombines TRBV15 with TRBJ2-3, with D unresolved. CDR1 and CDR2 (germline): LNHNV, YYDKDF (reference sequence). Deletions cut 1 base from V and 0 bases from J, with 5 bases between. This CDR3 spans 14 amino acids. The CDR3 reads CATSRGGSTDTQYF. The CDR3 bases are TGTGCCACCAGCAGAGGGGGTAGCACAGATACGCAGTATTTT.

The CDR3 region is CASSLTGGAGYGYTF. CDR3 in DNA: TGTGCCAGCAGCTTAACAGGTGGCGCAGGGTATGGCTACACCTTC. The chain carries TRBV7-2 and TRBJ1-2; TRBD1 might be the D (5 bases). Germline CDR1 SGHTA, CDR2 FQGNSA. This CDR3 comprises 15 residues. V gave up 2 bases and J gave up 5 bases, with 15 bases separating them.

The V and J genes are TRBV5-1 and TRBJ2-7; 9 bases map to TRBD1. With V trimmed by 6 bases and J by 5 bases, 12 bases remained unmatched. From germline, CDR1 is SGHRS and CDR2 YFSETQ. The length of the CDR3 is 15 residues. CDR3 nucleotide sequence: TGCGCCAGCAAGGCCTCCGGGACAGGGTTCCACGAGCAGTACTTC. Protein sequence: CASKASGTGFHEQYF.